A selection of T cell receptor beta chains follows, all from one sample in a study of PD-1 blockade in classical Hodgkin lymphoma. The repertoire was sequenced with immunoSEQ multiplex PCR; TCRdb's copy has only in-frame clones and lacks some. The table shows roughly 19,000 clones, with roughly three quarters occurring only once. The specimen was peripheral blood mononuclear cells (PBMCs), collected before the fourth cycle of nivolumab. These receptors were collected from a human donor with classical Hodgkin lymphoma. The CDR3 runs from the conserved cysteine through the conserved F or W. D genes are given only for firm matches. Size tells how often a clone was seen (once, few, many) or the class of an expanded clone, and some rows leave it out.

j_call: TRBJ2-1
clone_size: -
d_call: -
v_call: TRBV7-9
cdr3_nt: TGTGCCAGCAGCTTGGGGACCCACTCCTACAATGAGCAGTTCTTC
cdr3_aa: CASSLGTHSYNEQFF

j_call: TRBJ2-3
clone_size: -
d_call: -
v_call: TRBV9
cdr3_nt: TGTGCCAGCAGCGGACGGACTAGGGGGATCACAGATACGCAGTATTTT
cdr3_aa: CASSGRTRGITDTQYF

j_call: TRBJ2-1
clone_size: -
d_call: -
v_call: TRBV6-6
cdr3_nt: TGTGCCAGCAGTTCGGTCTCCTACAATGAGCAGTTCTTC
cdr3_aa: CASSSVSYNEQFF

j_call: TRBJ2-5
clone_size: -
d_call: -
v_call: TRBV23-1
cdr3_nt: TGCGCCAGCAGTCAACCGGACAGTCGAGGAGAGACCCAGTACTTC
cdr3_aa: CASSQPDSRGETQYF

j_call: TRBJ2-2
clone_size: -
d_call: TRBD2
v_call: TRBV28
cdr3_nt: TGTGCCAGTTCTAGCGGGTATAACACCGGGGAGCTGTTTTTT
cdr3_aa: CASSSGYNTGELFF

j_call: TRBJ1-3
clone_size: -
d_call: -
v_call: TRBV4-2
cdr3_nt: TGTGCCAGCAGCCGGACAGCATACTCTGGAAACACCATATATTTT
cdr3_aa: CASSRTAYSGNTIYF

j_call: TRBJ2-1
clone_size: -
d_call: -
v_call: TRBV2
cdr3_nt: TGTGCCAGCATACCAATACCGGGTGGGGGTGAGCAGTTCTTC
cdr3_aa: CASIPIPGGGEQFF

j_call: TRBJ2-1
clone_size: -
d_call: -
v_call: TRBV7-8
cdr3_nt: TGTGCCAGCGGTGGGGGGGGCTCATATGAGCAGTTCTTC
cdr3_aa: CASGGGGSYEQFF

j_call: TRBJ1-4
clone_size: -
d_call: -
v_call: TRBV10-3
cdr3_nt: TGTGCCATCAGTAGAGGGGACGGACTTAATGAAAAACTGTTTTTT
cdr3_aa: CAISRGDGLNEKLFF

j_call: TRBJ1-5
clone_size: -
d_call: TRBD1
v_call: TRBV18
cdr3_nt: TGTGCCAGCTCACCACCATGGGAGGGGGCAGGTCAGCCCCAGCATTTT
cdr3_aa: CASSPPWEGAGQPQHF

j_call: TRBJ1-1
clone_size: -
d_call: TRBD1
v_call: TRBV28
cdr3_nt: TGTGCCAGCAGTCCTCGGACAGGGACCTCTGAAGCTTTCTTT
cdr3_aa: CASSPRTGTSEAFF

j_call: TRBJ1-2
clone_size: -
d_call: -
v_call: TRBV19
cdr3_nt: TGTGCCAGTAGGGCCTCAGGGCCCACGGGAGGGTATGGCTACACCTTC
cdr3_aa: CASRASGPTGGYGYTF

j_call: TRBJ2-1
clone_size: -
d_call: -
v_call: TRBV29-1
cdr3_nt: TGCAGCGCCGCAACAGGGAAGGGTGAGCAGTTCTTC
cdr3_aa: CSAATGKGEQFF

j_call: TRBJ1-1
clone_size: -
d_call: -
v_call: TRBV5-1
cdr3_nt: TGCGCCAGCAGCTTGGGAGGGGCCGGGAACACTGAAGCTTTCTTT
cdr3_aa: CASSLGGAGNTEAFF

j_call: TRBJ1-1
clone_size: -
d_call: -
v_call: TRBV6-5
cdr3_nt: TGTGCCAGCAGCCGCCCTGGGGGCATCACTGAAGCTTTCTTT
cdr3_aa: CASSRPGGITEAFF

j_call: TRBJ2-1
clone_size: -
d_call: -
v_call: TRBV6-5
cdr3_nt: TGTGCCAGCAGTTACTCTAGCGGCCTCAATGAGCAGTTCTTC
cdr3_aa: CASSYSSGLNEQFF

j_call: TRBJ2-2
clone_size: -
d_call: TRBD2
v_call: TRBV7-9
cdr3_nt: TGTGCCAGCAGCTTAGCCTTAGCGGGAGTAGCCGGGGAGCTGTTTTTT
cdr3_aa: CASSLALAGVAGELFF

j_call: TRBJ2-2
clone_size: -
d_call: -
v_call: TRBV10-1
cdr3_nt: TGCGCCAGCAGTGTAGGCCATCTTGGCGGCACAGAGAACACCGGGGAGCTGTTTTTT
cdr3_aa: CASSVGHLGGTENTGELFF

j_call: TRBJ2-7
clone_size: -
d_call: TRBD2
v_call: TRBV19
cdr3_nt: TGTGCCAGTGGACGCCTAGCGGGAGACTACGAGCAGTACTTC
cdr3_aa: CASGRLAGDYEQYF

j_call: TRBJ2-5
clone_size: once
d_call: -
v_call: TRBV18
cdr3_nt: TGTGCCAGCTCAGCCACAGGGGAGACCCAGTACTTC
cdr3_aa: CASSATGETQYF

j_call: TRBJ1-1
clone_size: -
d_call: -
v_call: TRBV21-1
cdr3_nt: TGTGCCAGCAGCCCTCGAGAGAGGGGGGGAAGGTACAACACTGAAGCTTTCTTT
cdr3_aa: CASSPRERGGRYNTEAFF

j_call: TRBJ2-2
clone_size: -
d_call: -
v_call: TRBV6-5
cdr3_nt: TGTGCCAGCAGTTACTCGAGATTTGGGTACACCGGGGAGCTGTTTTTT
cdr3_aa: CASSYSRFGYTGELFF

j_call: TRBJ2-5
clone_size: -
d_call: -
v_call: TRBV15
cdr3_nt: TGTGCCACATATCTCACCGGGACTCCTAAAGAGACCCAGTACTTC
cdr3_aa: CATYLTGTPKETQYF